These 20 T cell receptor beta chains were all obtained from the same sample, sequenced in a study of shared clonotypes between healthy human individuals. Cells designated naive CD8 were CD45RO-negative and were positively selected for CCR7, with terminally differentiated effector memory CD45RA+ cells excluded. The assay was immunoSEQ multiplex PCR, and TCRdb's table has in-frame clones only and misses some. The data contain 560,000 or so clones, around 96% of them singletons. Sequencing was done on a sample of naive CD8+ T cells sorted from blood. The receptors derive from a woman aged 30 to 39 in good health.

The chain is built from TRBV10-1 and TRBJ1-1; D may be TRBD1 (5 bases). Trimming pared 6 bases from V and 4 bases from J, leaving 12 bases between. The CDR3 has 13 residues. Germline CDR1 is WNHNN and CDR2 is SYGVQD (reference sequence). CDR3 DNA: TGCGCCAGCAGGCAGGGAGTTGGCACTGAAGCTTTCTTT. Residues: CASRQGVGTEAFF.

The chain combines TRBV27 with TRBJ2-7; D uncertain. The V end was cut by 5 bases, the J end by 7 bases, with 18 bases between. This CDR3 is 14 amino acids long. Germline V gene sequence: CDR1 MNHEY, CDR2 SMNVEV (reference sequence). The CDR3 sequence is CASSPTTRMGEQYF. CDR3 coding DNA: TGTGCCAGCAGTCCTACGACGAGGATGGGAGAGCAGTACTTC.

The chain carries TRBV28 and TRBJ1-3; a weak D match, TRBD1 (6 bases). V lost 7 bases to trimming and J lost 4 bases, with 11 bases between them. The CDR3 runs to 13 residues. Looked up from germline, CDR1 is MDHEN and CDR2 is SYDVKM. CDR3 bases: TGTGCCAGCACTTACAGGGTCGGAAACACCATATATTTT. Protein: CASTYRVGNTIYF.

The CDR3 loop reads CASSQGRMNTGELFF. The CDR3 coding sequence is TGTGCCAGCAGCCAGGGACGGATGAACACCGGGGAGCTGTTTTTT. This sequence joins TRBV7-9 and TRBJ2-2, with D perhaps TRBD1 or TRBD2 (5 bases each). Germline-derived CDR1 and CDR2 are SEHNR and FQNEAQ (reference sequence). The CDR3 runs to 15 residues. Trimming shortened V by 5 bases and J by 1 base, and 11 bases separated the two germline ends.

In this sample, this clone turned up once. The gene calls are TRBV28 and TRBJ1-5; a possible D gene is TRBD1 (6 bases). The CDR3 extends over 15 amino acids. V was shortened by 6 bases and J by 0 bases, with 12 bases between the two germline ends. Germline V lookup: CDR1 MDHEN, CDR2 SYDVKM. CDR3 nucleotide sequence: TGTGCCAGCAGGCACAGGGATTATAGCAATCAGCCCCAGCATTTT. It specifies CASRHRDYSNQPQHF. The whole variable domain, remainder taken from reference TRBV28 and TRBJ1-5, is DVKVTQSSRYLVKRTGEKVFLECVQDMDHENMFWYRQDPGLGLRLIYFSYDVKMKEKGDIPEGYSVSREKKERFSLILESASTNQTSMYLCASRHRDYSNQPQHFGDGTRLSIL.

The chain employs TRBV6-1 and TRBJ2-1; D is unresolved. This CDR3 contains 16 residues. Germline lookup yields CDR1 MNHNS and CDR2 SASEGT. Trimming removed 1 base at V and 5 bases at J, with 15 bases between. The CDR3 region has the DNA TGTGCCAGCAGTGAAGGGCGCCGGTGGGAAAACAATGAGCAGTTCTTC. Its translation: CASSEGRRWENNEQFF.

The chain has TRBV9 and TRBJ1-2, with D possibly matching TRBD1 (5 bases). The CDR3 is 15 residues long. Trimming took off 0 bases at V and 4 bases at J, with 13 bases between the two ends. Germline V gives CDR1 SGDLS, CDR2 YYNGEE. This CDR3 reads CASSVDNGGIYGYTF. CDR3 nucleotide sequence: TGTGCCAGCAGCGTAGATAACGGGGGTATCTATGGCTACACCTTC. Variable domain in full (rest from reference TRBV9 and TRBJ1-2): DSGVTQTPKHLITATGQRVTLRCSPRSGDLSVYWYQQSLDQGLQFLIQYYNGEERAKGNILERFSAQQFPDLHSELNLSSLELGDSALYFCASSVDNGGIYGYTFGSGTRLTVV.

The chain uses TRBV9 and TRBJ2-4, with D hard to call. V lost 0 bases, J lost 9 bases, and 10 bases lay in between. The CDR3 covers 13 residues. Germline values: CDR1 SGDLS, CDR2 YYNGEE. The CDR3 reads CASSVGTKGIQYF. CDR3 coding DNA: TGTGCCAGCAGCGTAGGAACTAAAGGCATTCAGTACTTC.

The chain uses TRBV14 and TRBJ2-5; D is perhaps TRBD1 (5 bases). The J call is uncertain, as TRBJ2-7 better fits the DNA end. Germline loops: CDR1 SGHDN, CDR2 FVKESK. This CDR3 contains 14 residues. The CDR3 loop reads CASSQYRQHYEQYF. The CDR3 coding sequence is TGTGCCAGCAGCCAATATCGACAGCACTACGAGCAGTACTTC.

The CDR3 DNA is TGTGCCAGCAGGTACAGGGTCCTGGAGACCCAGTACTTC. Translated: CASRYRVLETQYF. V gene TRBV27 combines with J gene TRBJ2-5; a weak D match, TRBD1 (6 bases). Trimming took off 6 bases at V and 5 bases at J, with 13 bases between the two ends. The germline V gene encodes CDR1 MNHEY and CDR2 SMNVEV (reference sequence). The CDR3 consists of 13 residues.

This clone was found once. The rearrangement links TRBV6-5 to TRBJ1-1; possible D gene TRBD1, 6 bases. The germline V gene has CDR1 MNHEY and CDR2 SVGAGI. The V and J ends lost 0 bases and 5 bases respectively, with 13 bases between them. The CDR3 contains 15 residues. The CDR3 region is CASSYSRGRQTEAFF. DNA for the CDR3: TGTGCCAGCAGTTACTCGAGGGGGAGGCAAACTGAAGCTTTCTTT.

The chain has TRBV4-2 and TRBJ2-7; 9 bases align to TRBD1. The V and J ends lost 1 base and 4 bases, in that order; junction bases with no gene match: 5. The CDR3 consists of 15 residues. From germline, CDR1 is LGHNA and CDR2 YNFKEQ. The CDR3 coding sequence is TGTGCCAGCAGCCAAGGTAGGGACAGGGAATACGAGCAGTACTTC. Its protein is CASSQGRDREYEQYF.

This clone appeared once. The chain combines TRBV7-6 with TRBJ1-2, with 8 positions matching TRBD1. CDR1 and CDR2 (germline): SGHVS, FNYEAQ. Trimming took 4 bases from V and 6 from J; bases not matched to a gene: 10. The CDR3 length is 15 residues. The CDR3 loop is CASSSPFDRGHGYTF. CDR3 nucleotides: TGTGCCAGCAGCTCCCCCTTCGACAGGGGCCATGGCTACACCTTC.

The chain recombines TRBV19 with TRBJ1-2; D is unresolved. Between the trimmed V and J ends, which lost 5 bases and 2 bases, there was a span of 9 bases. The germline V gene encodes CDR1 LNHDA and CDR2 SQIVND (reference sequence). The CDR3 sequence is 13 residues long. The CDR3 nucleotides read TGTGCCAGTAGTCGGGGAGTAAACTATGGCTACACCTTC. Encoded protein: CASSRGVNYGYTF.

The chain joins TRBV7-2 to TRBJ1-3; TRBD1 matches 9 bases. V was pared by 3 bases and J by 1 base, with 4 bases of the junction left unmatched. The CDR3 consists of 16 residues. CDR1 and CDR2 (germline): SGHTA, FQGNSA. The CDR3 DNA sequence: TGTGCCAGCAGCTTGGGGACAGGGCCATCTGGAAACACCATATATTTT. Protein sequence: CASSLGTGPSGNTIYF.

The chain combines TRBV6-1 with TRBJ2-7; 12 bases are shared with TRBD2. Germline trimming cut 8 bases from V and 3 bases from J; bases unmatched to any gene: 5. This CDR3 region has 14 residues. The germline CDR1 and CDR2 sequences are MNHNS and SASEGT. The CDR3: CASVGLAGFYEQYF. The CDR3 DNA follows: TGTGCCAGCGTCGGACTAGCGGGATTCTACGAGCAGTACTTC.

CDR3 in amino acids: CASSLVPASNAYEQYF. The CDR3 DNA sequence: TGTGCCAGCAGCTTAGTTCCAGCGAGCAACGCCTACGAGCAGTACTTC. V gene TRBV7-3 combines with J gene TRBJ2-7; D gene unclear. CDR1 is SGHTA, CDR2 FQGTGA, per germline. The V gene lost 2 bases and the J gene lost 2 bases, with 16 bases spanning the gap. This CDR3 region has 16 residues. Full variable domain (missing parts from reference TRBV7-3 and TRBJ2-7): GAGVSQTPSNKVTEKGKYVELRCDPISGHTALYWYRQSLGQGPEFLIYFQGTGAADDSGLPNDRFFAVRPEGSVSTLKIQRTERGDSAVYLCASSLVPASNAYEQYFGPGTRLTVT.

A note on this clone: The sample contains more than one DNA sequence encoding this CDR3. The V and J genes are TRBV28 and TRBJ2-7; 7 bases are a match to TRBD1. The CDR3 sequence is 14 residues long. CDR1 and CDR2 from the germline V gene are MDHEN and SYDVKM. V lost 4 bases, J lost 3 bases, and 6 bases stayed unmatched. In nucleotides, the CDR3 is TGTGCCAGCAGTTCGACAGGGTTGGGCTACGAGCAGTACTTC. Protein sequence: CASSSTGLGYEQYF.

The rearrangement uses TRBV7-2 and TRBJ2-3, with 8 positions matching TRBD1. Looked up from germline, CDR1 is SGHTA and CDR2 is FQGNSA. V was clipped by 5 bases and J by 3 bases; unmatched bases: 7. The CDR3 is 15 amino acids. The CDR3 spells CASSRATGATDTQYF. The CDR3 coding sequence is TGTGCCAGCAGCCGGGCGACAGGGGCAACAGATACGCAGTATTTT. Combining the CDR3 with reference TRBV7-2 and TRBJ2-3 gives the whole variable domain GAGVSQSPSNKVTEKGKDVELRCDPISGHTALYWYRQSLGQGLEFLIYFQGNSAPDKSGLPSDRFSAERTGGSVSTLTIQRTQQEDSAVYLCASSRATGATDTQYFGPGTRLTVL.

The CDR3 region is CASSLGLAVMNTGELFF. The CDR3 DNA reads TGTGCCAGTAGTCTGGGACTAGCGGTGATGAACACCGGGGAGCTGTTTTTT. The chain couples TRBV19 to TRBJ2-2; 11 bases agree with TRBD2. This CDR3 has 17 amino acids. The V segment lost 5 bases and the J segment 1 base; nucleotides outside the gene matches: 6. Germline CDR1 LNHDA, CDR2 SQIVND (reference sequence).